This entry lists 26 T cell receptor beta chains sequenced from one sample in a study of T cell responses to AZD1222 COVID-19 vaccine. The method was immunoSEQ multiplex PCR; TCRdb's version includes in-frame clones alone and lacks a portion of them. The table shows 250,000 to 300,000 clones, with almost 95% occurring only once. Sequenced here: peripheral blood, sampled 28 days after the second AZD1222 dose. These receptors were collected from an adult who received the AZD1222 COVID-19 vaccine.

This chain links TRBV5-1 with TRBJ1-1; D not certain. Germline values: CDR1 SGHRS, CDR2 YFSETQ. The ends were cut back, 6 bases at V and 4 bases at J, with 7 bases in the middle. The CDR3 has 11 amino acids. The CDR3: CASNRSTEAFF. In nucleotides, the CDR3 is TGCGCCAGCAATCGGAGCACTGAAGCTTTCTTT.

This chain connects TRBV3-1 (or the pseudogene TRBV3-2) to TRBJ2-7; no definite D call. CDR1 is LGHDT and CDR2 is YNNKEL in the germline V gene (reference sequence). Trimming pared 1 base from V and 3 bases from J, leaving 10 bases between. This CDR3 comprises 14 residues. The CDR3 DNA is TGTGCCAGCAGCCAAGTCAGGACCCGCTACGAGCAGTACTTC. Translated, it gives CASSQVRTRYEQYF.

V and J are TRBV10-3 and TRBJ1-2; perhaps TRBD1 as D (5 bases). This CDR3 comprises 13 residues. In germline, CDR1 is ENHRY, CDR2 SYGVKD. V was shortened by 9 bases and J by 4 bases, with 15 bases between the two germline ends. The DNA of the CDR3 is TGTGCCATTTCCGAGGAGGGGACCTATGGCTACACCTTC. It yields the protein CAISEEGTYGYTF.

The chain links TRBV10-3 to TRBJ1-6; D remains unclear. CDR3 length equals 12 residues. In germline, CDR1 is ENHRY, CDR2 SYGVKD. Trimming removed 2 bases from V and 8 bases from J, with 4 bases in between. The CDR3 bases are TGTGCCATCAGTGAGAGGGATTCACCCCTCCACTTT. Residues: CAISERDSPLHF.

V is TRBV7-8 and J is TRBJ2-7; the D gene is possibly TRBD1 (7 bases). CDR3 length: 18 amino acids. CDR1 is SGHVS, CDR2 FQNEAQ, per germline. V gave up 2 bases and J gave up 1 base, with 21 bases separating them. CDR3 coding DNA: TGTGCCAGCAGCTTACGGCGCGGGACAGTCAGGGGATCCTACGAGCAGTACTTC. Its protein product is CASSLRRGTVRGSYEQYF.

Notes on this clone: Other DNA sequences of this sample code for an identical CDR3. V usage is TRBV6-5 and J usage is TRBJ2-7; D remains ambiguous. The germline V gene encodes CDR1 MNHEY and CDR2 SVGAGI. Trimming removed 0 bases from V and 0 bases from J, with 3 bases in between. The CDR3 has 13 amino acids. The CDR3, as DNA: TGTGCCAGCAGTTACTCGCACTCCTACGAGCAGTACTTC. Translated, it gives CASSYSHSYEQYF.

The chain links TRBV30 to TRBJ2-4; D remains ambiguous. Trimming left V 0 bases short and J 7 bases short, with 4 bases between. Germline assignment: CDR1 GTSNPN and CDR2 SVGIG (reference sequence). The CDR3 has 11 amino acids. The CDR3 loop reads CAWSVGNIQYF. The CDR3 bases are TGTGCCTGGAGTGTAGGGAACATTCAGTACTTC. The variable domain in full, completed from reference TRBV30 and TRBJ2-4, reads SQTIHQWPATLVQPVGSPLSLECTVEGTSNPNLYWYRQAAGRGLQLLFYSVGIGQISSEVPQNLSASRPQDRQFILSSKKLLLSDSGFYLCAWSVGNIQYFGAGTRLSVL.

The chain carries TRBV3-1 (or the pseudogene TRBV3-2) and TRBJ2-1; the D is unclear. The CDR3 sequence is 12 residues long. CDR1 is LGHDT and CDR2 is YNNKEL in the germline V gene (reference sequence). The V end lost 4 bases, the J end lost 9 bases, and 10 bases lay between the germline ends. CDR3 sequence: CASSRDTGEQFF. Here the CDR3 DNA reads TGTGCCAGCAGCCGAGACACGGGTGAGCAGTTCTTC.

The DNA for the CDR3 is TGTGCCAGCAGCCCCGGTACCTACGAGCAGTACTTC. Its protein product is CASSPGTYEQYF. The rearrangement uses TRBV7-9 and TRBJ2-7; D not resolved. V lost 5 bases and J lost 2, with 7 bases in between. This CDR3 has 12 residues. In germline, CDR1 is SEHNR, CDR2 FQNEAQ (reference sequence).

This clone was detected only once. The rearrangement links TRBV18 to TRBJ1-1; weak D call: TRBD1 (6 bases). The V end was cut by 1 base, the J end by 6 bases, with 9 bases between. The CDR3 is made up of 13 amino acids. Per the germline V gene, CDR1 is KGHSH and CDR2 is LQKENI. This CDR3 is CASSPQGDPEAFF. As DNA, the CDR3 is TGTGCCAGCTCACCACAGGGGGACCCTGAAGCTTTCTTT.

J is TRBJ1-5 and V is TRBV28, with a possible D match to TRBD1 (5 bases). Germline CDR1 and CDR2: MDHEN and SYDVKM. The CDR3 spans 14 residues. Trimming stripped 2 bases from V and 5 bases from J, with 10 bases between. In nucleotides, the CDR3 is TGTGCCAGCAGTTTAATGGGGGGGGATCAGCCCCAGCATTTT. Residues: CASSLMGGDQPQHF.

The chain combines TRBV4-3 with TRBJ1-2; D is possibly TRBD1 (6 bases). Trimming took off 4 bases at V and 3 bases at J, with 18 bases between the two ends. CDR1 and CDR2 (germline): LGHNA, YSLEER. The CDR3 is 16 residues long. CDR3 residues: CASSPGFAGAHYGYTF. The CDR3 coding sequence is TGCGCCAGCAGCCCTGGTTTCGCAGGGGCCCACTATGGCTACACCTTC.

As concerns this clone: This sample also contains other DNA sequences that code for the same CDR3. The chain carries TRBV5-1 and TRBJ1-4; D unclear. V dropped 0 bases and J dropped 2 bases, with 5 bases sitting between them. This CDR3 is 14 amino acids long. From germline, CDR1 is SGHRS and CDR2 YFSETQ. The CDR3 spells CASSLGSTNEKLFF. The CDR3 bases are TGCGCCAGCAGCTTGGGTAGCACTAATGAAAAACTGTTTTTT.

This chain uses TRBV19 with TRBJ2-2; no clear D. This CDR3 spans 14 amino acids. V lost 1 base and J 2 bases, leaving 5 bases between the germline ends. From germline, CDR1 is LNHDA and CDR2 SQIVND (reference sequence). In DNA form, the CDR3 reads TGTGCCAGTAGTATAGTTGGCAACACCGGGGAGCTGTTTTTT. Residues: CASSIVGNTGELFF.

The chain combines TRBV5-1 with TRBJ2-1, with 9 positions matching TRBD1. From germline, CDR1 is SGHRS and CDR2 YFSETQ. The V gene end was trimmed by 4 bases and the J gene end by 6 bases; junction bases not matched to a gene: 8. This CDR3 is built from 15 residues. This chain's CDR3 is CASSAVQGAGNEQFF. CDR3 nucleotides: TGCGCCAGCAGCGCCGTACAGGGGGCCGGCAATGAGCAGTTCTTC.

The V gene is TRBV21-1, the J gene TRBJ1-5; TRBD1, as called in the table, went unchecked against the DNA. TRBV21-1 is designated a pseudogene. The CDR3 loop spans 18 amino acids. In DNA form, the CDR3 reads TGTGCCAGCAGCAAAGCTGAGACAGGGGGCAAAAGCAATCAGCCCCAGCATTTT. Translation gives CASSKAETGGKSNQPQHF.

The chain joins TRBV20-1 to TRBJ2-3; no clear D gene. Germline lookup yields CDR1 DFQATT and CDR2 SNEGSKA (reference sequence). Trimming shortened V by 3 bases and J by 4 bases, and 5 bases separated the two germline ends. This CDR3 region has 11 residues. CDR3 sequence (DNA): TGCAGTGCTAGGGGATCAGATACGCAGTATTTT. Its translation: CSARGSDTQYF.

This rearrangement joins TRBV6-5 to TRBJ1-4, with 9 bases lining up with TRBD1. CDR1 is MNHEY and CDR2 is SVGAGI in the germline V gene. CDR3 size: 15 residues. The trim removed 4 bases at V and 5 bases at J, leaving 5 bases unmatched. CDR3 nucleotides: TGTGCCAGCAGTTCCCCCGGGACAGGGAATGAAAAACTGTTTTTT. Its protein product is CASSSPGTGNEKLFF.

The chain combines TRBV18 with TRBJ1-6, with TRBD1 matching 9 bases. Trimming at V came to 6 bases and at J to 9 bases, leaving 6 bases not matched to a gene. Germline V gene lookup returns CDR1 KGHSH and CDR2 LQKENI. The CDR3 sequence is 14 residues long. The CDR3 sequence: CASSGQGERSPLHF. The CDR3 DNA sequence: TGTGCCAGCTCGGGACAGGGAGAGCGTTCACCCCTCCACTTT.

This chain connects TRBV27 to TRBJ2-3; TRBD1 matches 8 bases. In germline, CDR1 is MNHEY, CDR2 SMNVEV (reference sequence). V shed 5 bases and J 2 bases; nucleotides not matched to a gene: 9. This CDR3 is built from 16 residues. As DNA, the CDR3 is TGTGCCAGCAGTCTGGGGACAGGTCCATTCACAGATACGCAGTATTTT. This codes for CASSLGTGPFTDTQYF.

Turning to this clone: Other nucleotide sequences from this sample produce the same CDR3. The rearrangement links TRBV29-1 to TRBJ1-5, with D perhaps matching TRBD1 (5 bases). V lost 4 bases, J lost 4 bases, and 11 bases lay in between. This CDR3 comprises 13 residues. Germline V gene sequence: CDR1 SQVTM, CDR2 ANQGSEA. The CDR3 spells CSVGGGGNQPQHF. As DNA, the CDR3 is TGCAGCGTTGGTGGGGGGGGTAATCAGCCCCAGCATTTT.

This sequence joins TRBV3-1 (or the pseudogene TRBV3-2) and TRBJ1-6; TRBD1 matches at 10 bases. CDR3 length: 15 amino acids. V dropped 9 bases and J dropped 8; count of bases not matched to a gene: 10. CDR1 is LGHDT, CDR2 YNNKEL, per germline (reference sequence). The CDR3 coding sequence is TGTGCCAGTGCGACAGCCGGGACAGGGGATTCACCCCTCCACTTT. The encoded protein is CASATAGTGDSPLHF.

This chain connects TRBV6-5 to TRBJ1-1, with D tentatively TRBD1 (6 bases). In germline, CDR1 is MNHEY, CDR2 SVGAGI. With 6 bases removed from V and 2 bases from J, the gap between germline ends came to 16 bases. The CDR3 runs to 15 residues. The CDR3 DNA sequence: TGTGCCAGCAGCCGGCCTAAGACAGGCAACACTGAAGCTTTCTTT. Amino acids: CASSRPKTGNTEAFF.

V gene TRBV12-3 or TRBV12-4 combines with J gene TRBJ2-7; D gene unclear. Trimming pared 3 bases from V and 4 bases from J, leaving 7 bases between. The CDR3 sequence is 12 residues long. The CDR3 DNA is TGTGCCAGCAGTTTTCGCGAGTACGAGCAGTACTTC. Its protein product is CASSFREYEQYF.

A remark on this clone: At the DNA level, this CDR3 is encoded by other sequences in the same sample as well. The chain is built from TRBV28 and TRBJ2-5, with D possibly TRBD2 on 5 matching bases. The ends were cut back, 5 bases at V and 4 bases at J, with 11 bases in the middle. Germline V gene data show CDR1 as MDHEN and CDR2 as SYDVKM. This CDR3 is built from 13 residues. The CDR3 nucleotides read TGTGCCAGCAGTGGAGGCGGTGGAGAGACCCAGTACTTC. Translation gives CASSGGGGETQYF. The whole variable domain, filled in from reference TRBV28 and TRBJ2-5, reads DVKVTQSSRYLVKRTGEKVFLECVQDMDHENMFWYRQDPGLGLRLIYFSYDVKMKEKGDIPEGYSVSREKKERFSLILESASTNQTSMYLCASSGGGGETQYFGPGTRLLVL.

The V and J genes are TRBV28 and TRBJ2-5; possible D gene TRBD2, 6 bases. CDR1 is MDHEN and CDR2 is SYDVKM in the germline V gene. The CDR3 totals 17 residues. Trimming took off 8 bases at V and 1 base at J, with 23 bases between the two ends. As DNA, the CDR3 is TGTGCCAGCTCTTCCCTAGCGACGCCCTGGGGCCAAGAGACCCAGTACTTC. It translates to CASSSLATPWGQETQYF.